The rows below give T cell receptor beta chains drawn from one sample of a study of T-cell memory formation after mild COVID-19. TCRdb independently ran MiXCR on the 5' RACE reads; one entry per CDR3 protein. The table records around 300,000 distinct CDR3 sequences, roughly 21% of them present only once. The specimen sequenced was PBMCs or a T cell subset sorted from them (not recorded which). All receptors derive from a man between 18 and 35 years old who had mild COVID-19 (a few samples of this study predate the infection). Cell type and time point are not known. Both conserved end residues are part of each CDR3. D genes are given only for firm matches. Clone size is not always given. Where it is, it says once, few, many or a class for expanded clones.

V: TRBV29-1
J: TRBJ2-3
size: .
D: TRBD2
DNA: TGCAGCGTTCTCCTAGCGGGAGGGCGATCTGGCACAGATACGCAGTATTTT
CDR3: CSVLLAGGRSGTDTQYF

V: TRBV6-5
J: TRBJ2-3
size: .
D: .
DNA: TGTGCCAGCAGTTTCAACACGGATACAGATACGCAGTATTTT
CDR3: CASSFNTDTDTQYF

V: TRBV12-3/TRBV12-4
J: TRBJ2-3
size: .
D: TRBD1
DNA: TGTGCCAGCCGAAACAGGGGCGGCACAGATACGCAGTATTTT
CDR3: CASRNRGGTDTQYF

V: TRBV7-9
J: TRBJ1-6
size: few
D: .
DNA: TGTGCCAGCAGTACTGACCGAACTCTCCTCCACTTT
CDR3: CASSTDRTLLHF

V: TRBV20-1
J: TRBJ2-5
size: .
D: .
DNA: TGCAGTGCTAGAATGGCGGGGATGCGGACCCAGTACTTC
CDR3: CSARMAGMRTQYF

V: TRBV9
J: TRBJ2-2
size: .
D: TRBD2
DNA: TGTGCCAGCAGAAGGGGTAGCGGGGTCACCGGGGAGCTGTTTTTT
CDR3: CASRRGSGVTGELFF

V: TRBV7-9
J: TRBJ2-3
size: few
D: .
DNA: TGTGCCAGCAGCTTAGGTCCTATACCAGATACGCAGTATTTT
CDR3: CASSLGPIPDTQYF

V: TRBV24-1
J: TRBJ2-3
size: .
D: .
DNA: TGTGCCACCAGTGCCTATGGGGTGGATACGCAGTATTTT
CDR3: CATSAYGVDTQYF

V: TRBV12-3/TRBV12-4
J: TRBJ2-3
size: .
D: .
DNA: TGTGCCAGCAGTTCCCCCCCGGGGAACGGCCGCACAGATACGCAGTATTTT
CDR3: CASSSPPGNGRTDTQYF

V: TRBV4-3
J: TRBJ2-1
size: many
D: TRBD2
DNA: TGCGCCAGCAGCCCTGGGACTAGCGCGTACAATGAGCAGTTCTTC
CDR3: CASSPGTSAYNEQFF

V: TRBV7-6
J: TRBJ1-4
size: .
D: TRBD1
DNA: TGTGCCAGCAGCCAGCAGACAGGGGTAAATGAAAAACTGTTTTTT
CDR3: CASSQQTGVNEKLFF

V: TRBV4-1
J: TRBJ2-7
size: .
D: TRBD2
DNA: TGCGCCAGCAGCGAACTAGCGGGGGATTCCTACGAGCAGTACTTC
CDR3: CASSELAGDSYEQYF

V: TRBV6-2/TRBV6-3
J: TRBJ2-7
size: .
D: .
DNA: TGTGCCAGCAGTTTTCCACCGGGACTTTCCTACGAGCAGTACTTC
CDR3: CASSFPPGLSYEQYF

V: TRBV10-3
J: TRBJ2-1
size: .
D: .
DNA: TGTGCCATCACTCAGGGGAGAGGGGCCAAGAGCTCCTACAATGAGCAGTTCTTC
CDR3: CAITQGRGAKSSYNEQFF

V: TRBV4-2
J: TRBJ1-1
size: few
D: .
DNA: TGTGCCAGCAATAAGGACACTGAAGCTTTCTTT
CDR3: CASNKDTEAFF

V: TRBV20-1
J: TRBJ2-1
size: .
D: TRBD2
DNA: TGCAGTGCTACGAGGACTAGCGGGTACAATGAGCAGTTCTTC
CDR3: CSATRTSGYNEQFF

V: TRBV20-1
J: TRBJ2-5
size: .
D: TRBD2
DNA: TGCAGTGCTAGCGGTAGCGGGGGGCCGCAAGAGACCCAGTACTTC
CDR3: CSASGSGGPQETQYF

V: TRBV10-2
J: TRBJ2-7
size: .
D: TRBD2
DNA: TGCGCCAGCAGTGACGGGACTAGCCTTGAGCAGTACTTC
CDR3: CASSDGTSLEQYF

V: TRBV24-1
J: TRBJ2-1
size: many
D: TRBD1
DNA: TGTGCCACCAGTGATTTAGGCAGGGGGAATGAGCAGTTCTTC
CDR3: CATSDLGRGNEQFF

V: TRBV7-3
J: TRBJ2-5
size: .
D: TRBD2
DNA: TGTGCCAGCAGCTTACTGGTCCCTCCTAGCGGGGAGAAAGAGACCCAGTACTTC
CDR3: CASSLLVPPSGEKETQYF

V: TRBV6-5
J: TRBJ2-2
size: .
D: .
DNA: TGTGCCAGCAGCTATAAAGGGGAGCTGTTTTTT
CDR3: CASSYKGELFF

V: TRBV11-3
J: TRBJ2-5
size: few
D: TRBD2
DNA: TGTGCCAGCAGCGCTGGAGGGACCGGGGGGGAGACCCAGTACTTC
CDR3: CASSAGGTGGETQYF

V: TRBV5-1
J: TRBJ2-2
size: many
D: TRBD1
DNA: TGCGCCAGCAGCTTCGGGACAGCGAACACCGGGGAGCTGTTTTTT
CDR3: CASSFGTANTGELFF

V: TRBV6-9
J: TRBJ1-5
size: few
D: .
DNA: TGTGCCAGCAGCGCCCGGATTCAGCCCCAGCATTTT
CDR3: CASSARIQPQHF

V: TRBV6-5
J: TRBJ1-2
size: .
D: .
DNA: TGTGCCAGCAGTCGGGACACGCTCTATGGCTACACCTTC
CDR3: CASSRDTLYGYTF

V: TRBV25-1
J: TRBJ2-1
size: .
D: .
DNA: TGTGCCAGCAGTGAGGGACCAACGACTGAGCAGTTCTTC
CDR3: CASSEGPTTEQFF

V: TRBV4-1
J: TRBJ2-3
size: .
D: .
DNA: TGCGCCAGCAGCCAAGATTCCCGGCAGCCGCTTCGGGATACGCAGTATTTT
CDR3: CASSQDSRQPLRDTQYF

V: TRBV7-9
J: TRBJ2-3
size: .
D: TRBD2
DNA: TGTGCCAGCAGCATGCTAGCGGGGGGATCAGATACGCAGTATTTT
CDR3: CASSMLAGGSDTQYF

V: TRBV19
J: TRBJ1-5
size: few
D: .
DNA: TGTGCCAGTAGTATAGCCGGCGGAGGGCAGCTCAATCAGCCCCAGCATTTT
CDR3: CASSIAGGGQLNQPQHF

V: TRBV10-2
J: TRBJ2-5
size: few
D: .
DNA: TGCGCCAGCAGTGAACATGACGGAGAGACCCAGTACTTC
CDR3: CASSEHDGETQYF

V: TRBV4-2
J: TRBJ1-2
size: few
D: .
DNA: TGTGCCAGCAGCCAAGTCTTTCAGGGTAGACGTAACTATGGCTACACCTTC
CDR3: CASSQVFQGRRNYGYTF

V: TRBV5-5
J: TRBJ1-4
size: once
D: TRBD1
DNA: TGTGCCAGCGGAACAGGGGCGGGTTTTGTTTCTGAAAAACTGTTTTTT
CDR3: CASGTGAGFVSEKLFF

V: TRBV12-3/TRBV12-4
J: TRBJ2-5
size: .
D: TRBD2
DNA: TGTGCCAGCAGCACCCCTGGACAGGGAGAGCGGGGGGGTGGGCAAGAGACCCAGTACTTC
CDR3: CASSTPGQGERGGGQETQYF

V: TRBV12-3/TRBV12-4
J: TRBJ2-5
size: .
D: TRBD2
DNA: TGTGCCAGCAGACTACTAGCGGGGGGGTTAAAAGAGACCCAGTACTTC
CDR3: CASRLLAGGLKETQYF

V: TRBV28
J: TRBJ1-4
size: .
D: TRBD1
DNA: TGTGCCAGCAGTCTTGGGACAGGGTACGGTGAAAAACTGTTTTTT
CDR3: CASSLGTGYGEKLFF

V: TRBV7-8
J: TRBJ1-2
size: many
D: .
DNA: TGTGCCAGCAGCCCCGGGGGGGGGCTGAACTATGGCTACACCTTC
CDR3: CASSPGGGLNYGYTF

V: TRBV18
J: TRBJ2-4
size: .
D: .
DNA: TGTGCCAGCTCACCATTAGATTTGGACATTCAGTACTTC
CDR3: CASSPLDLDIQYF

V: TRBV27
J: TRBJ2-5
size: .
D: TRBD2
DNA: TGTGCCAGCAGTTTATCGGGACTAGCGGTCCGGGCGGAGACCCAGTACTTC
CDR3: CASSLSGLAVRAETQYF

V: TRBV28
J: TRBJ2-2
size: many
D: .
DNA: TGTGCCAGCAGCCCCACGGGGACCGGGGAGCTGTTTTTT
CDR3: CASSPTGTGELFF

V: TRBV12-3/TRBV12-4
J: TRBJ2-2
size: .
D: .
DNA: TGTGCCAGCGAAAGCCCCGGGGAGCTGTTTTTT
CDR3: CASESPGELFF

V: TRBV7-2
J: TRBJ1-1
size: .
D: .
DNA: TGTGCCAGCAGCTTACTGGGGACCGGTAAGACGCGAGCTTTCTTT
CDR3: CASSLLGTGKTRAFF

V: TRBV5-1
J: TRBJ1-1
size: .
D: TRBD1
DNA: TGCGCCAGCAGCATCACGACAGGGGGGAACACTGAAGCTTTCTTT
CDR3: CASSITTGGNTEAFF

V: TRBV7-2
J: TRBJ1-5
size: many
D: .
DNA: TGTGCCAGCAGCTTCGGACGCGATCAGCCCCAGCATTTT
CDR3: CASSFGRDQPQHF